This T cell receptor beta chain was retrieved from a study of OX40 agonist ivuxolimab in advanced cancers. Study context: Hepatocellular carcinoma, melanoma, renal cell or head and neck cancer occurred in dose-escalation patients. The dose-escalation cohort was around 83% male, with a mean age of 60 years, ranging roughly 20 to 90. Partial responses were achieved by three patients, one with hepatocellular carcinoma and two with cutaneous melanoma. Study-level results: In the 0.1 to 3.0 mg/kg range, CD4+ and CD8+ blood T cells had expanded clonally by week 6.

Repertoires were generated with immunoSEQ multiplex PCR, while TCRdb's copy carries only in-frame clones and drops some. The data show 69,000 or so clones, roughly 87% seen once. This clone was observed once. What it recognizes is unknown. The CDR3 runs 16 residues. CDR1 is MNHEY and CDR2 is SMNVEV in the germline V gene (reference sequence). Trimming pared 5 bases from V and 0 bases from J, leaving 17 bases between. Sequences were derived from CD4+ or CD8+ T cells sorted from blood, sampled in a trial of the OX40 agonist ivuxolimab. The receptor was isolated from an adult with an advanced solid tumor such as melanoma, head and neck, liver or kidney cancer. The chain recombines TRBV27 with TRBJ2-7; tentatively, D is TRBD2 (6 bases). CDR3 in DNA: TGTGCCAGCAGTACAACTCCGGGACTCCACTCCTACGAGCAGTACTTC. Its protein is CASSTTPGLHSYEQYF.